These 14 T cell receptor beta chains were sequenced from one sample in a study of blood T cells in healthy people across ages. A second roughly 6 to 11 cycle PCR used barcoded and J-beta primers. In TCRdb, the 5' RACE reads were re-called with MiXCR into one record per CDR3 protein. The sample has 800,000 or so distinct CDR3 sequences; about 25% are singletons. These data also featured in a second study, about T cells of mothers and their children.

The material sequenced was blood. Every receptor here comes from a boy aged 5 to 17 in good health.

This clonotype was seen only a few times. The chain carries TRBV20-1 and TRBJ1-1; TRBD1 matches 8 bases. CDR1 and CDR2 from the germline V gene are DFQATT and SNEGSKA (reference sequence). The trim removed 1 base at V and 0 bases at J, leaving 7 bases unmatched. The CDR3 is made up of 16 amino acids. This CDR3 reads CSARGRGQGLNTEAFF. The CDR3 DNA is TGCAGTGCTAGAGGACGAGGACAGGGACTGAACACTGAAGCTTTCTTT.

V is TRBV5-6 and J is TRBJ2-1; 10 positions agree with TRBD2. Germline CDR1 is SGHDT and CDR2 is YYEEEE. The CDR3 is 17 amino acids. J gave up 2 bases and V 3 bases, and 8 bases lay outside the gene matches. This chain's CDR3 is CASSSGLAAITYNEQFF. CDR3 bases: TGTGCCAGCAGCTCTGGACTAGCGGCAATCACCTACAATGAGCAGTTCTTC.

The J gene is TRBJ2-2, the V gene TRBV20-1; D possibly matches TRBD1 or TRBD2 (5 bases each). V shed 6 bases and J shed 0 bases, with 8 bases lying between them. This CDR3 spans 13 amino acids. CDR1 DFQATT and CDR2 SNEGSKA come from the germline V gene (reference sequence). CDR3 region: CSAGDPNTGELFF. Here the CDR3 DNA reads TGCAGTGCGGGGGACCCGAACACCGGGGAGCTGTTTTTT.

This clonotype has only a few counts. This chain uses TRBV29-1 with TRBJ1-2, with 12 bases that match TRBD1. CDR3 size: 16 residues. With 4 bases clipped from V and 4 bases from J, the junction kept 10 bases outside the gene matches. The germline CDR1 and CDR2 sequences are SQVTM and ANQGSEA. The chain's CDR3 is CSVVSSGTGGSYGYTF. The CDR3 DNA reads TGCAGCGTTGTTAGCTCTGGGACAGGGGGCAGCTATGGCTACACCTTC. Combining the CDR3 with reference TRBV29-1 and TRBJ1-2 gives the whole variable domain SAVISQKPSRDICQRGTSLTIQCQVDSQVTMMFWYRQQPGQSLTLIATANQGSEATYESGFVIDKFPISRPNLTFSTLTVSNMSPEDSSIYLCSVVSSGTGGSYGYTFGSGTRLTVV.

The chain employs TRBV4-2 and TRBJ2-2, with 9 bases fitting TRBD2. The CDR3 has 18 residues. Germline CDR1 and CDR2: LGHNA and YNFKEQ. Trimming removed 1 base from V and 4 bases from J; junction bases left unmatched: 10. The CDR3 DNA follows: TGTGCCAGCAGCCAAGCCCCCCCCCTAGCGGGGTCCACCGGGGAGCTGTTTTTT. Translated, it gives CASSQAPPLAGSTGELFF.

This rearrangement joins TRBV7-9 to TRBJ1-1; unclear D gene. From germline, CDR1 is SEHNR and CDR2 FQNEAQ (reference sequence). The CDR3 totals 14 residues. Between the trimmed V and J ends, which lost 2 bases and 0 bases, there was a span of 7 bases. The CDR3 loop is CASSLFGMNTEAFF. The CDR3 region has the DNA TGTGCCAGCAGCTTATTTGGAATGAACACTGAAGCTTTCTTT.

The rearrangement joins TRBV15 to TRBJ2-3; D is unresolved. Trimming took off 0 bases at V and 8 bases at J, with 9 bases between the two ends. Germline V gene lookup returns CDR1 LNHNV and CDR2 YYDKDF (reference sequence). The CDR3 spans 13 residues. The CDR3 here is CATSRERLGTQYF. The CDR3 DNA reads TGTGCCACCAGCAGAGAGAGACTGGGTACGCAGTATTTT.

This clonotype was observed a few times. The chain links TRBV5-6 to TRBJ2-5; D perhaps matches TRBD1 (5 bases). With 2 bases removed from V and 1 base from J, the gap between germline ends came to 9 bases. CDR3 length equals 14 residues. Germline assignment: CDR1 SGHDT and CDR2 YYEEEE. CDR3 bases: TGTGCCAGCAGCTTCGCAGGGCGCCAAGAGACCCAGTACTTC. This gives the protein CASSFAGRQETQYF.

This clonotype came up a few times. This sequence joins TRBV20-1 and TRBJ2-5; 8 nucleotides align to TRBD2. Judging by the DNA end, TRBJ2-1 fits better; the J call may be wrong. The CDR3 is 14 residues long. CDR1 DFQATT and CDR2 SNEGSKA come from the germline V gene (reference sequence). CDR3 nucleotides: TGCAGTGCTAGAATAGCGGGACCCTACAATGAGCAGTTCTTC. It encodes CSARIAGPYNEQFF.

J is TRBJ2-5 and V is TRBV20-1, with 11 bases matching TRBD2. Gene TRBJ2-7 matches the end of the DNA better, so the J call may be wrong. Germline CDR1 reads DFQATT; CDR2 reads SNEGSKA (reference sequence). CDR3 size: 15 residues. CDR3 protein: CSARDPSGGNYEQYF. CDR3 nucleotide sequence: TGCAGTGCTAGAGATCCTAGCGGGGGGAACTACGAGCAGTACTTC.

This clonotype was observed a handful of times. The CDR3 reads CSARKGDRGNTIYF. The DNA for the CDR3 is TGCAGTGCGCGGAAAGGGGATCGAGGAAACACCATATATTTT. The genes are TRBV20-1 and TRBJ1-3; weak D call: TRBD1 (5 bases). V gave up 6 bases and J gave up 4 bases, with 16 bases separating them. The CDR3 contains 14 residues. Germline CDR1 is DFQATT and CDR2 is SNEGSKA (reference sequence).

The DNA of the CDR3 is TGCGCCAGCAGCCTTACTCTACAGGGTTCCTACAATGAGCAGTTCTTC. It specifies CASSLTLQGSYNEQFF. The V call is TRBV5-1, the J call TRBJ2-1, with D possibly matching TRBD1 (6 bases). V lost 4 bases, J lost 1 base, and 15 bases lay in between. CDR3 length: 16 residues. Per germline, CDR1 SGHRS and CDR2 YFSETQ. Using reference TRBV5-1 and TRBJ2-1 for the parts outside the CDR3, the full variable domain is KAGVTQTPRYLIKTRGQQVTLSCSPISGHRSVSWYQQTPGQGLQFLFEYFSETQRNKGNFPGRFSGRQFSNSRSEMNVSTLELGDSALYLCASSLTLQGSYNEQFFGPGTRLTVL.

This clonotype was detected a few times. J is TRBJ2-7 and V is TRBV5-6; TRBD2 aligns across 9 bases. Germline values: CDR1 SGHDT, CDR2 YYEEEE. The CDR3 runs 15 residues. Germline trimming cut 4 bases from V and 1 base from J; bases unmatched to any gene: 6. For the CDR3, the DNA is TGTGCCAGCAGCGTGACTAGCGGACCATCCTACGAGCAGTACTTC. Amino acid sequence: CASSVTSGPSYEQYF.

CDR3 in DNA: TGTGCCAGCAGTGCTACAGGGACAGATACGCAGTATTTT. Its protein is CASSATGTDTQYF. The chain links TRBV2 to TRBJ2-3; perhaps TRBD1 as D (6 bases). There are 13 residues in the CDR3. V gave up 4 bases and J gave up 3 bases, with 8 bases separating them. Germline V CDR1 and CDR2: SNHLY, FYNNEI.